The sequence of this T cell receptor beta chain was determined in a study of control samples from healthy donors and cancer patients. Only in-frame clones appear in the TCRdb table, and some are missing; sequencing was by immunoSEQ multiplex PCR. The top ten clones hold more than 4.5% of a sample with about 150,000 clones, 90% to 95% of them seen once. This clone has a single count. The source is a man between 18 and 35 years old in good health. Sequencing was done on a sample of blood.

CDR3 region: CASGLVKPGAPYNEQFF. The CDR3 coding sequence is TGTGCTAGTGGTTTGGTAAAGCCGGGAGCCCCCTACAATGAGCAGTTCTTC. The chain uses TRBV12-5 and TRBJ2-1; weak D call: TRBD2 (6 bases). CDR1 LGHNT and CDR2 FRNRAP come from the germline V gene. The CDR3 runs 17 residues. V lost 0 bases to trimming and J lost 2 bases, with 14 bases between them.